This entry lists 23 T cell receptor beta chains sequenced from one sample in a study of T cell responses to AZD1222 COVID-19 vaccine. Data came from immunoSEQ multiplex PCR; TCRdb stores just in-frame clones and leaves some out. The sample includes roughly 160,000 clones, about nine tenths of them seen just once. The input for sequencing was peripheral blood, taken on day 0 of AZD1222 vaccination. The receptors were sampled from an adult in good health.

The chain employs TRBV2 and TRBJ1-5; D gene ambiguous. The ends were cut back, 2 bases at V and 11 bases at J, with 19 bases in the middle. Germline CDR1 SNHLY, CDR2 FYNNEI. This CDR3 spans 15 amino acids. Written as DNA, the CDR3 is TGTGCCAGCAGTGAACGGGGTAACAGACCTAAAGCCCAGCATTTT. It specifies CASSERGNRPKAQHF. Full variable domain (missing parts from reference TRBV2 and TRBJ1-5): EPEVTQTPSHQVTQMGQEVILRCVPISNHLYFYWYRQILGQKVEFLVSFYNNEISEKSEIFDDQFSVERPDGSNFTLKIRSTKLEDSAMYFCASSERGNRPKAQHFGDGTRLSIL.

This clone was seen a single time. V usage is TRBV6-5 and J usage is TRBJ2-7; 8 bases fit TRBD1. CDR3 length: 15 amino acids. With V trimmed by 6 bases and J by 3 bases, 10 bases remained unmatched. The germline V gene has CDR1 MNHEY and CDR2 SVGAGI. CDR3 DNA: TGTGCCAGCAGCTCCATTGCAGGGGGCGACTACGAGCAGTACTTC. This sequence encodes CASSSIAGGDYEQYF.

A single count supports this clone. The J gene is TRBJ1-1, the V gene TRBV11-3; TRBD1 might be the D (6 bases). CDR3 size: 14 residues. Trimming pared 2 bases from V and 4 bases from J, leaving 11 bases between. Germline values: CDR1 SGHNT, CDR2 YENEEA. In DNA, the CDR3 is TGTGCCAGCAGCTTATCGGACAGTAGCACTGAAGCTTTCTTT. The encoded protein is CASSLSDSSTEAFF.

The gene calls are TRBV15 and TRBJ1-4; TRBD1 aligns across 7 bases. From germline, CDR1 is LNHNV and CDR2 YYDKDF (reference sequence). J gave up 3 bases and V 4 bases, and 14 bases lay outside the gene matches. The CDR3 length is 18 residues. The chain's CDR3 is CATSTPPGTAAPNEKLFF. The CDR3 DNA sequence: TGTGCCACCAGCACACCCCCCGGGACAGCCGCACCTAATGAAAAACTGTTTTTT.

J is TRBJ1-4 and V is TRBV2, with a weak D call TRBD1 (6 bases). Germline V lookup: CDR1 SNHLY, CDR2 FYNNEI. This CDR3 has 13 amino acids. The V end was cut by 4 bases, the J end by 8 bases, with 11 bases between. CDR3 DNA sequence: TGTGCCAGCAGTGCGTCACAGGGAGAAAAACTGTTTTTT. Translated, it gives CASSASQGEKLFF.

This chain links TRBV5-6 with TRBJ1-3; tentative D call: TRBD1 (5 bases). V was clipped by 1 base and J by 3 bases, with 14 bases between them. This CDR3 region has 16 residues. From germline, CDR1 is SGHDT and CDR2 YYEEEE. The CDR3 sequence: CASSLFGEGLGNTIYF. The DNA of the CDR3 is TGTGCCAGCAGCTTGTTTGGTGAGGGGCTTGGAAACACCATATATTTT.

The chain carries TRBV7-3 and TRBJ2-5; TRBD2 is a possible D gene (6 bases). This CDR3 has 16 residues. The germline V gene encodes CDR1 SGHTA and CDR2 FQGTGA. V dropped 4 bases and J dropped 5 bases, with 20 bases sitting between them. This chain's CDR3 is CASSYGGSPGVETQYF. CDR3 sequence (DNA): TGTGCCAGCAGCTATGGGGGTAGCCCGGGAGTGGAGACCCAGTACTTC.

The chain joins TRBV28 to TRBJ1-2; 7 nucleotides align to TRBD1. Germline loops: CDR1 MDHEN, CDR2 SYDVKM. The CDR3 length is 13 residues. The J segment lost 8 bases and the V segment lost 5 bases, leaving 8 bases of the junction unmatched. The CDR3 DNA reads TGTGCCAGCAGTACGGGACAGTGGGGGGGCTACACCTTC. This codes for CASSTGQWGGYTF.

The rearrangement links TRBV9 to TRBJ1-2, with no clear D. Germline CDR1 SGDLS, CDR2 YYNGEE. The CDR3 runs 14 residues. Trimming cost V 0 bases and J 6 bases, with 12 bases left between them. The CDR3 reads CASSVGGASDGYTF. DNA for the CDR3: TGTGCCAGCAGCGTAGGGGGTGCCTCAGATGGCTACACCTTC.

This chain's CDR3 is CASSLRGATYEQYF. DNA of the CDR3: TGTGCCAGCAGCCTCCGGGGGGCAACCTACGAGCAGTACTTC. The V call is TRBV5-5, the J call TRBJ2-7, with D perhaps matching TRBD2 (7 bases). The CDR3 contains 14 residues. Germline V gene lookup returns CDR1 SGHKS and CDR2 YYEKEE (reference sequence). Trimming took off 4 bases at V and 2 bases at J, with 13 bases between the two ends.

The rearrangement links TRBV30 to TRBJ1-5; tentative D call: TRBD1 (6 bases). Trimming shortened V by 3 bases and J by 5 bases, and 11 bases separated the two germline ends. The V gene's germline CDR1 is GTSNPN and CDR2 SVGIG (reference sequence). The CDR3 runs to 13 residues. The CDR3 coding sequence is TGTGCCTGGAGCCCAGGGGACCATCAGCCCCAGCATTTT. This translates into CAWSPGDHQPQHF.

The V and J genes are TRBV6-2 or TRBV6-3 and TRBJ1-1, with D maybe TRBD1 (6 bases). The CDR3 is 16 residues long. Germline V gene data show CDR1 as MNHEY and CDR2 as SVGEGT. The V and J ends lost 5 bases and 4 bases respectively, with 20 bases between them. The CDR3 region has the DNA TGTGCCAGCAGTAACCGGAGGCTGCGAGGGGGCACTGAAGCTTTCTTT. Protein: CASSNRRLRGGTEAFF.

The V and J genes are TRBV6-4 and TRBJ1-5; tentatively, D is TRBD1 (6 bases). V was pared by 4 bases and J by 4 bases, with 14 bases between. Germline CDR1 and CDR2: MRHNA and SNTAGT. This CDR3 comprises 15 residues. CDR3 protein: CASSALAGENQPQHF. The CDR3 DNA reads TGTGCCAGCAGTGCTTTGGCAGGGGAGAATCAGCCCCAGCATTTT.

The V call is TRBV30, the J call TRBJ2-7, with D unresolved. Trimming pared 2 bases from V and 0 bases from J, leaving 8 bases between. Germline V lookup: CDR1 GTSNPN, CDR2 SVGIG (reference sequence). This CDR3 comprises 13 residues. CDR3 loop: CAWSHGSSYEQYF. The CDR3 DNA reads as TGTGCCTGGAGTCACGGTAGCTCCTACGAGCAGTACTTC.

The V call is TRBV15, the J call TRBJ1-4; unclear D gene. With 0 bases removed from V and 7 bases from J, the gap between germline ends came to 9 bases. Germline CDR1 reads LNHNV; CDR2 reads YYDKDF (reference sequence). CDR3 length: 14 residues. As DNA, the CDR3 is TGTGCCACCAGCAGAGAACAGAGGCGTGAAAAACTGTTTTTT. Protein product: CATSREQRREKLFF.

This chain joins TRBV19 and TRBJ1-5; 7 nucleotides agree with TRBD1. Germline CDR1 LNHDA, CDR2 SQIVND (reference sequence). The CDR3 totals 17 residues. With 4 bases clipped from V and 2 bases from J, the junction kept 11 bases outside the gene matches. The CDR3 protein is CASSSSRQGSGNQPQHF. The CDR3 DNA sequence: TGTGCCAGTAGTAGCAGCCGACAGGGTTCGGGCAATCAGCCCCAGCATTTT. Full variable domain (outside the CDR3, taken from reference TRBV19 and TRBJ1-5): DGGITQSPKYLFRKEGQNVTLSCEQNLNHDAMYWYRQDPGQGLRLIYYSQIVNDFQKGDIAEGYSVSREKKESFPLTVTSAQKNPTAFYLCASSSSRQGSGNQPQHFGDGTRLSIL.

The chain carries TRBV29-1 and TRBJ1-1; D gene ambiguous. The CDR3 loop spans 11 amino acids. Germline CDR1 and CDR2: SQVTM and ANQGSEA. Trimming stripped 4 bases from V and 5 bases from J, with 8 bases between. Here the CDR3 DNA reads TGCAGCGTTGTAGGAGATACTGAAGCTTTCTTT. Encoded protein: CSVVGDTEAFF.

This chain links TRBV29-1 with TRBJ2-3; 7 bases fit TRBD1. The CDR3 extends over 13 amino acids. Germline V gene data show CDR1 as SQVTM and CDR2 as ANQGSEA. The J segment lost 2 bases and the V segment lost 7 bases, leaving 6 bases of the junction unmatched. The CDR3 DNA reads TGCAGCGCCCGGGACAGCGACACAGATACGCAGTATTTT. Translation: CSARDSDTDTQYF.

J is TRBJ2-7 and V is TRBV6-2 or TRBV6-3; D might be TRBD1 (6 bases). Germline-derived CDR1 and CDR2 are MNHEY and SVGEGT. Trimming removed 2 bases from V and 7 bases from J, with 18 bases in between. The CDR3 extends over 15 amino acids. This chain's CDR3 is CASSYADSLRGEQYF. CDR3 nucleotide sequence: TGTGCCAGCAGTTACGCGGACAGCCTTAGGGGAGAGCAGTACTTC.

The V call is TRBV11-2, the J call TRBJ1-2; D is perhaps TRBD1 (6 bases). The CDR3 runs 15 residues. V lost 4 bases to trimming and J lost 3 bases, with 15 bases between them. Per germline, CDR1 SGHAT and CDR2 FQNNGV. The CDR3 coding sequence is TGTGCCAGCAGCTCTCCCAGGGGACGGCACTATGGCTACACCTTC. Its translation is CASSSPRGRHYGYTF.

This chain uses TRBV7-9 with TRBJ1-6; perhaps TRBD1 as D (5 bases). Germline assignment: CDR1 SEHNR and CDR2 FQNEAQ (reference sequence). Trimming took off 3 bases at V and 5 bases at J, with 11 bases between the two ends. This CDR3 has 15 amino acids. The CDR3 is CASSLGRGDNSPLHF. The CDR3 region has the DNA TGTGCCAGCAGCTTGGGCAGAGGGGATAATTCACCCCTCCACTTT. The full variable domain, in which reference TRBV7-9 and TRBJ1-6 provide the parts outside the CDR3, is DTGVSQNPRHKITKRGQNVTFRCDPISEHNRLYWYRQTLGQGPEFLTYFQNEAQLEKSRLLSDRFSAERPKGSFSTLEIQRTEQGDSAMYLCASSLGRGDNSPLHFGNGTRLTVT.

The chain joins TRBV7-8 to TRBJ2-7; weak D call: TRBD2 (6 bases). Germline loops: CDR1 SGHVS, CDR2 FQNEAQ. The CDR3 runs to 15 residues. The V gene lost 3 bases and the J gene lost 5 bases, with 17 bases spanning the gap. The CDR3 DNA reads TGTGCCAGCAGCTTTAGCGGCACACTCTACCACGAGCAGTACTTC. Residues: CASSFSGTLYHEQYF.

This chain links TRBV28 with TRBJ1-2, with 8 bases identical to TRBD1. CDR3 length: 14 residues. Germline loops: CDR1 MDHEN, CDR2 SYDVKM. V shed 6 bases, J shed 4 bases, and the junction held 7 bases outside the gene matches. DNA of the CDR3: TGTGCCAGCAGCTCCCCCGGGACAGGCTATGGCTACACCTTC. Amino acids: CASSSPGTGYGYTF.